The 13 T cell receptor beta chains below come from one sample, sequenced in a study of blood T cell repertoires in COVID-19. Profiling relied on immunoSEQ multiplex PCR, and the TCRdb table lists in-frame clones only, not all of them. The sample yields approximately 350,000 clones, 83% seen once. The sequencing sample was made of PBMCs or T cells enriched from blood (not recorded which). Source of these receptors: a woman aged 50 to 60 who had recovered from COVID-19.

The V call is TRBV27, the J call TRBJ2-3; D remains ambiguous. CDR3 length: 13 residues. V was cut by 8 bases and J by 0 bases, with 9 bases left in between. Germline lookup yields CDR1 MNHEY and CDR2 SMNVEV (reference sequence). The CDR3 spells CASRWASTDTQYF. The CDR3 region has the DNA TGTGCCAGCCGGTGGGCGAGCACAGATACGCAGTATTTT.

The chain combines TRBV15 with TRBJ1-1; D not certain. V was cut by 0 bases and J by 6 bases, with 5 bases left in between. The CDR3 contains 12 residues. CDR1 is LNHNV and CDR2 is YYDKDF in the germline V gene (reference sequence). Written as DNA, the CDR3 is TGTGCCACCAGCAGAGATCTCGCTGAAGCTTTCTTT. Its translation is CATSRDLAEAFF.

The chain is built from TRBV6-5 and TRBJ2-2; D not resolved. Trimming removed 0 bases from V and 5 bases from J, with 13 bases in between. Per the germline V gene, CDR1 is MNHEY and CDR2 is SVGAGI. The CDR3 loop spans 16 amino acids. The CDR3, as DNA: TGTGCCAGCAGTTACTCGGTAAACGTCAGGACCGGGGAGCTGTTTTTT. This gives the protein CASSYSVNVRTGELFF.

This clone was counted a single time. The chain links TRBV27 to TRBJ1-3; D unresolved. CDR1 MNHEY and CDR2 SMNVEV come from the germline V gene (reference sequence). The CDR3 has 16 residues. Trimming removed 0 bases from V and 0 bases from J, with 9 bases in between. This CDR3 is CASSLSGISSGNTIYF. CDR3 nucleotide sequence: TGTGCCAGCAGTTTATCCGGTATTAGCTCTGGAAACACCATATATTTT.

This chain links TRBV4-3 with TRBJ2-7; weak D call: TRBD2 (5 bases). CDR1 is LGHNA and CDR2 is YSLEER in the germline V gene. The CDR3 sequence is 14 residues long. The V end lost 0 bases, the J end lost 5 bases, and 11 bases lay between the germline ends. The CDR3 DNA follows: TGCGCCAGCAGCCAAGACGTAGGGAGTGACGAGCAGTACTTC. Translated, it gives CASSQDVGSDEQYF.

The chain uses TRBV27 and TRBJ2-7, with TRBD2 identical over 10 bases. CDR3 size: 18 residues. Germline V gene sequence: CDR1 MNHEY, CDR2 SMNVEV (reference sequence). V trimming: 4 bases; J trimming: 0 bases; junction bases outside the gene matches: 12. CDR3 sequence reads: CASSSPSRSGRDSYEQYF. CDR3 bases: TGTGCCAGCAGTTCCCCGAGTCGGAGCGGGAGGGACTCCTACGAGCAGTACTTC.

This sequence joins TRBV18 and TRBJ1-2; a weak D match, TRBD1 (6 bases). V was pared by 3 bases and J by 6 bases, with 14 bases between. This CDR3 contains 14 residues. CDR1 is KGHSH and CDR2 is LQKENI in the germline V gene. The CDR3 region has the DNA TGTGCCAGCTCACCCAACCAGGACAGCCATGGCTACACCTTC. As protein: CASSPNQDSHGYTF.

V is TRBV29-1 and J is TRBJ1-1; 7 bases match TRBD1. Germline-derived CDR1 and CDR2 are SQVTM and ANQGSEA. The CDR3 is 12 residues long. Trimming cost V 8 bases and J 5 bases; bases outside gene matches: 8. In DNA form, the CDR3 reads TGCAGCACCAAGACAGGGCGGACTGAAGCTTTCTTT. Its translation is CSTKTGRTEAFF.

The CDR3, as DNA: TGTGCCAGCTCATCCGGGACAGGGCCAGGCGAGCAGTACTTC. It encodes CASSSGTGPGEQYF. The rearrangement links TRBV18 to TRBJ2-7, with 9 bases that match TRBD1. From germline, CDR1 is KGHSH and CDR2 LQKENI. The CDR3 loop spans 14 amino acids. With 5 bases clipped from V and 6 bases from J, the junction kept 8 bases outside the gene matches.

The CDR3: CASRGLAGGHNEQFF. The CDR3 region has the DNA TGTGCCAGTAGGGGACTAGCGGGAGGCCACAATGAGCAGTTCTTC. The gene calls are TRBV19 and TRBJ2-1; TRBD2 agrees at 15 bases. V shed 6 bases, J shed 5 bases, and the junction held 2 bases outside the gene matches. Germline CDR1 is LNHDA and CDR2 is SQIVND (reference sequence). The CDR3 consists of 15 residues.

The V gene is TRBV11-3, the J gene TRBJ2-2, with 9 bases aligning to TRBD1. With 10 bases clipped from V and 3 bases from J, the junction kept 6 bases outside the gene matches. Germline CDR1 is SGHNT and CDR2 is YENEEA. This CDR3 is built from 14 residues. CDR3 nucleotides: TGTGCCACTTCTGGACAGGGGCACACCGGGGAGCTGTTTTTT. It is translated as CATSGQGHTGELFF.

The chain is built from TRBV6-5 and TRBJ1-1; 7 bases agree with TRBD1. The germline V gene encodes CDR1 MNHEY and CDR2 SVGAGI. This CDR3 has 15 amino acids. Trimming took 6 bases from V and 2 from J; bases not matched to a gene: 9. The CDR3 DNA follows: TGTGCCAGCAGGGACAGGCCCGCTAAAAACACTGAAGCTTTCTTT. This encodes CASRDRPAKNTEAFF.

The chain is built from TRBV19 and TRBJ1-5; D might be TRBD1 (5 bases). The CDR3 totals 13 residues. Germline CDR1 reads LNHDA; CDR2 reads SQIVND (reference sequence). Trimming pared 3 bases from V and 6 bases from J, leaving 9 bases between. The CDR3 protein is CASSMEGSQPQHF. The CDR3 coding sequence is TGTGCCAGTAGTATGGAGGGGTCTCAGCCCCAGCATTTT.